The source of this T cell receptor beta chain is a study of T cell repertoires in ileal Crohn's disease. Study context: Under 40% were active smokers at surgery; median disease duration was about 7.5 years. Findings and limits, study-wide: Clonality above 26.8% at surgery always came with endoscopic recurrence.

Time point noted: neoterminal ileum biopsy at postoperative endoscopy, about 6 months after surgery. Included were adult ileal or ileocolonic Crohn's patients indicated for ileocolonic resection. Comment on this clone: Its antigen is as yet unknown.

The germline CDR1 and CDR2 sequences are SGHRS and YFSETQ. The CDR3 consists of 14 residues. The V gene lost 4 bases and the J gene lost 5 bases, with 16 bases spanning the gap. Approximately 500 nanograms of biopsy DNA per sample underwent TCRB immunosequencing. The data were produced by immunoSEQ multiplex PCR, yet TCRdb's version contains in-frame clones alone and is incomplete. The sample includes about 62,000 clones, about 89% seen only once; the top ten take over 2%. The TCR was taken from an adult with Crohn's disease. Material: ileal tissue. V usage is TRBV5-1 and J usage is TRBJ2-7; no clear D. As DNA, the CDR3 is TGCGCCAGCAGCACCTTTCCCGTCGCGAACGAGCAGTACTTC. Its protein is CASSTFPVANEQYF.